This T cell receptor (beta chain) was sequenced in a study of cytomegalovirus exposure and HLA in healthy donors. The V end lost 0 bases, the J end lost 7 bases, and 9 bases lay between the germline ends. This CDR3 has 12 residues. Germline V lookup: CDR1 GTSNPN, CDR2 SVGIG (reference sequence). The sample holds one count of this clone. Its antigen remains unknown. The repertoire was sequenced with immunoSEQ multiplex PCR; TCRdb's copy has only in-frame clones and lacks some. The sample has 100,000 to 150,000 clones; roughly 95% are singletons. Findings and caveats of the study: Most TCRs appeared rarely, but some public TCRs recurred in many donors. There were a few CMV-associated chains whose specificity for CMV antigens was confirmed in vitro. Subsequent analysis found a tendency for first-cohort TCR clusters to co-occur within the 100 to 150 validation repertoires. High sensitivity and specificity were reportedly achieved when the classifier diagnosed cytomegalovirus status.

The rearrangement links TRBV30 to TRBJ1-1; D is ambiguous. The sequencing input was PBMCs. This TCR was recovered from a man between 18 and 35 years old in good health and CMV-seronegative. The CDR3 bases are TGTGCCTGGAGTGTAAGGACTCGTGAAGCTTTCTTT. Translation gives CAWSVRTREAFF. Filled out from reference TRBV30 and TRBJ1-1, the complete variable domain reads SQTIHQWPATLVQPVGSPLSLECTVEGTSNPNLYWYRQAAGRGLQLLFYSVGIGQISSEVPQNLSASRPQDRQFILSSKKLLLSDSGFYLCAWSVRTREAFFGQGTRLTVV.